Each of the 6 T cell receptor beta chains below was sequenced from the same sample in a study of shared clonotypes between healthy human individuals. Generated by immunoSEQ multiplex PCR, the TCRdb table keeps only in-frame clones and is missing some. The data show approximately 2.5 million clones, roughly nine tenths seen once. Sequenced material: naive CD4+ T cells sorted from blood. The sample's subset: CD45RA+ positively selected. The source is a man aged 18 to 30 in good health.

J is TRBJ2-1 and V is TRBV30; 9 bases line up with TRBD1. V was clipped by 2 bases and J by 7 bases; unmatched bases: 15. Germline V gene sequence: CDR1 GTSNPN, CDR2 SVGIG (reference sequence). The CDR3 is 17 amino acids. DNA of the CDR3: TGTGCCTGGAGTATCCTCCGAACGGGACAGGGTAATAATGAGCAGTTCTTC. Residues: CAWSILRTGQGNNEQFF.

The chain combines TRBV5-4 with TRBJ1-3; no reliable D call. The germline V gene has CDR1 SGHNT and CDR2 YYREEE (reference sequence). There are 15 residues in the CDR3. Between the trimmed V and J ends, which lost 5 bases and 0 bases, there was a span of 12 bases. The CDR3 nucleotides are TGTGCCAGCAGTCAGGACTCCTACTCTGGAAACACCATATATTTT. Its translation is CASSQDSYSGNTIYF.

The chain couples TRBV6-5 to TRBJ2-5; 13 bases fit TRBD2. The closer fit of TRBJ2-7 to the DNA end suggests the J call may be wrong. Germline lookup yields CDR1 MNHEY and CDR2 SVGAGI. CDR3 length: 16 amino acids. CDR3: CASSYSLAGGPPEQYF. The CDR3 DNA sequence: TGTGCCAGCAGTTACTCACTAGCGGGAGGGCCGCCCGAGCAGTACTTC.

The J gene is TRBJ2-7, the V gene TRBV6-5; 7 bases match TRBD2. The germline gives CDR1 MNHEY, CDR2 SVGAGI. CDR3 length: 13 residues. J was trimmed by 4 bases and V by 7 bases; bases with no gene match: 7. Written as DNA, the CDR3 is TGTGCCAGCACCCGGGGAGGGAGGTACGAGCAGTACTTC. Translated, it gives CASTRGGRYEQYF.

This clone was seen just once. The chain carries TRBV12-2 and TRBJ2-5; whether TRBD1, the table's D call, matches the DNA was not checked. TRBV12-2 is flagged as a pseudogene. CDR3 length equals 12 residues. The CDR3 sequence is CASRSGGETQYF. The DNA of the CDR3 is TGTGCAAGTCGCTCAGGGGGAGAGACCCAGTACTTC.

The genes are TRBV19 and TRBJ1-5; tentatively, D is TRBD1 (5 bases). Germline V gene data show CDR1 as LNHDA and CDR2 as SQIVND (reference sequence). The CDR3 spans 15 residues. V shed 3 bases and J shed 6 bases, with 15 bases lying between them. CDR3 sequence (DNA): TGTGCCAGTAGTATCTGGGGCCCCTCAGTTCAGCCCCAGCATTTT. It is translated as CASSIWGPSVQPQHF.